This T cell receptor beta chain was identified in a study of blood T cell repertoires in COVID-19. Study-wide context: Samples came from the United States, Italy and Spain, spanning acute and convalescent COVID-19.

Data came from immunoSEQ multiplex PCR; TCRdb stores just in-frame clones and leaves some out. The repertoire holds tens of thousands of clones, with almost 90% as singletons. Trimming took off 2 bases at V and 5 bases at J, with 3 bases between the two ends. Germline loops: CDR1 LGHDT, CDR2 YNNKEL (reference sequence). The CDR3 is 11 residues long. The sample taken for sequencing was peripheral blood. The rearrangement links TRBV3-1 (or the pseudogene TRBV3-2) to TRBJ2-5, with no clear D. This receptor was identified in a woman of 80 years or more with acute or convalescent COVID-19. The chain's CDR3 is CASSQRETQYF. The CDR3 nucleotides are TGTGCCAGCAGCCAACGGGAGACCCAGTACTTC.